The next 26 T cell receptor beta chains were all read from a single sample in a study of blood T cell repertoires in COVID-19. The protocol was immunoSEQ multiplex PCR, while the TCRdb copy is restricted to in-frame clones and leaves out a portion. The sample lists around 250,000 clones, roughly 85% seen once, with about 3% in the top ten. Sequences were obtained from peripheral blood. The receptors come from a woman in her twenties or thirties with active or convalescent COVID-19.

This CDR3 reads CAARTGDPYGYTF. The CDR3 DNA follows: TGTGCGGCCCGCACAGGGGACCCCTATGGCTACACCTTC. The chain is built from TRBV28 and TRBJ1-2, with 7 bases identical to TRBD1. The germline gives CDR1 MDHEN, CDR2 SYDVKM. CDR3 length equals 13 residues.

This sequence joins TRBV7-2 and TRBJ2-3; 7 bases map to TRBD2. The CDR3 consists of 16 residues. The junction had 8 bases not matched to a gene; V was cut back by 2 bases and J by 3 bases. From germline, CDR1 is SGHTA and CDR2 FQGNSA. The CDR3 DNA follows: TGTGCCAGCAGCTTATTGGGCGGGGGTTCAACAGATACGCAGTATTTT. Its protein product is CASSLLGGGSTDTQYF.

The rearrangement joins TRBV4-1 to TRBJ1-6; 7 bases are a match to TRBD1. The ends lost 4 bases at V and 4 bases at J; junction bases unmatched: 7. Germline lookup yields CDR1 MGHRA and CDR2 YSYEKL. The CDR3 is made up of 16 amino acids. The DNA of the CDR3 is TGCGCCAGCAGCCCCCGGACAGGACTTTATAATTCACCCCTCCACTTT. It is translated as CASSPRTGLYNSPLHF.

V and J are TRBV5-6 and TRBJ1-5, with D unresolved. Looked up from germline, CDR1 is SGHDT and CDR2 is YYEEEE. Trimming pared 4 bases from V and 6 bases from J, leaving 17 bases between. The CDR3 loop spans 15 amino acids. The CDR3, as DNA: TGTGCCAGCAGCCAGCAAACGGGGAGGTTTCAGCCCCAGCATTTT. Translation gives CASSQQTGRFQPQHF.

J is TRBJ1-4 and V is TRBV19; 9 bases map to TRBD1. V dropped 2 bases and J dropped 8; count of bases not matched to a gene: 3. The V gene's germline CDR1 is LNHDA and CDR2 SQIVND (reference sequence). The CDR3 has 14 amino acids. CDR3 DNA: TGTGCCAGTAGTATATGGGGGACAGGGGAAAAACTGTTTTTT. Amino acid sequence: CASSIWGTGEKLFF.

This clone was seen a few times. The J gene is TRBJ2-6, the V gene TRBV7-3; D gene unclear. Germline V lookup: CDR1 SGHTA, CDR2 FQGTGA. CDR3 length: 15 amino acids. Between the trimmed V and J ends, which lost 2 bases and 0 bases, there was a span of 5 bases. The CDR3 DNA is TGTGCCAGCAGCTTAGACATCTCTGGGGCCAACGTCCTGACTTTC. Translating it yields CASSLDISGANVLTF.

This clone was seen only once. J is TRBJ1-2 and V is TRBV28, with D possibly TRBD1 on 5 matching bases. V lost 3 bases, J lost 4 bases, and 18 bases lay in between. The germline CDR1 and CDR2 sequences are MDHEN and SYDVKM. This CDR3 is 16 amino acids long. This chain's CDR3 is CASSFVRQGFGYGYTF. The CDR3 DNA sequence: TGTGCCAGCAGTTTTGTCAGGCAGGGCTTCGGCTATGGCTACACCTTC.

V usage is TRBV29-1 and J usage is TRBJ1-1, with 9 positions matching TRBD1. The CDR3 is 14 residues long. Trimming cost V 5 bases and J 0 bases; bases outside gene matches: 4. Germline values: CDR1 SQVTM, CDR2 ANQGSEA. The CDR3, as DNA: TGCAGCGTTTCCCGGACAGGGGTGAACACTGAAGCTTTCTTT. This gives the protein CSVSRTGVNTEAFF. Full variable domain (missing parts from reference TRBV29-1 and TRBJ1-1): SAVISQKPSRDICQRGTSLTIQCQVDSQVTMMFWYRQQPGQSLTLIATANQGSEATYESGFVIDKFPISRPNLTFSTLTVSNMSPEDSSIYLCSVSRTGVNTEAFFGQGTRLTVV.

The V and J genes are TRBV12-3 or TRBV12-4 and TRBJ2-5; TRBD2 is a possible D gene (6 bases). Trimming shortened V by 5 bases and J by 4 bases, and 11 bases separated the two germline ends. The CDR3 is 13 amino acids. The CDR3, as DNA: TGTGCCAGCAGTCCCCGGCGGGGAGAGACCCAGTACTTC. Its protein product is CASSPRRGETQYF.

The chain links TRBV6-2 or TRBV6-3 to TRBJ2-1; TRBD1 matches at 11 bases. The J segment lost 6 bases and the V segment lost 5 bases, leaving 12 bases of the junction unmatched. The CDR3 spans 17 residues. The germline CDR1 and CDR2 sequences are MNHEY and SVGEGT. The CDR3 nucleotides are TGTGCCAGCAGTCCCCCGGGACAGGGGGTTGGAGGCAATGAGCAGTTCTTC. It encodes CASSPPGQGVGGNEQFF.

This clone appeared once. The chain is built from TRBV7-2 and TRBJ2-3, with TRBD2 matching over 10 bases. The CDR3 runs to 15 residues. With V trimmed by 5 bases and J by 3 bases, 5 bases remained unmatched. The V gene's germline CDR1 is SGHTA and CDR2 FQGNSA. The CDR3 coding sequence is TGTGCCAGCAGCCTCATGGGACTAGCGACAGATACGCAGTATTTT. As protein: CASSLMGLATDTQYF.

The chain couples TRBV19 to TRBJ1-2, with a possible D match to TRBD1 (6 bases). This CDR3 spans 14 amino acids. V shed 4 bases and J shed 2 bases, with 11 bases lying between them. Germline V gene sequence: CDR1 LNHDA, CDR2 SQIVND (reference sequence). The chain's CDR3 is CASSSSQGNYGYTF. In DNA, the CDR3 is TGTGCCAGTAGTAGCTCACAGGGAAACTATGGCTACACCTTC.

V and J are TRBV4-1 and TRBJ1-1, with 9 bases aligning to TRBD1. Losses at the gene ends were 4 bases for V and 2 bases for J; bases not matched to a gene: 17. CDR1 MGHRA and CDR2 YSYEKL come from the germline V gene. The CDR3 totals 19 residues. For the CDR3, the DNA is TGCGCCAGCAGCCCGGGTCCCGGGACAGGGTTCGGGGCCAACACTGAAGCTTTCTTT. Its translation is CASSPGPGTGFGANTEAFF.

This chain uses TRBV3-1 (or the pseudogene TRBV3-2) with TRBJ1-4, with D perhaps matching TRBD1 (5 bases). V lost 1 base and J lost 4, with 10 bases in between. The V gene's germline CDR1 is LGHDT and CDR2 YNNKEL (reference sequence). This CDR3 spans 15 amino acids. DNA for the CDR3: TGTGCCAGCAGCCAAGCGAGACAGCTTAATGAAAAACTGTTTTTT. Protein product: CASSQARQLNEKLFF.

This clone was observed a few times. V usage is TRBV6-2 or TRBV6-3 and J usage is TRBJ1-6, with TRBD1 matching over 8 bases. The V segment lost 2 bases and the J segment 5 bases; nucleotides outside the gene matches: 11. Germline loops: CDR1 MNHEY, CDR2 SVGEGT. The CDR3 is 18 amino acids. CDR3 DNA sequence: TGTGCCAGCAGTTACAACCCGAGACAGGGGATCGATAATTCACCCCTCCACTTT. It specifies CASSYNPRQGIDNSPLHF.

This chain uses TRBV5-4 with TRBJ1-2; D is perhaps TRBD1 (5 bases). Germline V gene data show CDR1 as SGHNT and CDR2 as YYREEE (reference sequence). The CDR3 spans 15 residues. Trimming left V 0 bases short and J 7 bases short, with 16 bases between. The CDR3 DNA is TGTGCCAGCAGCTTGGCCTTGTTTGGGGCGAGTGGCTACACCTTC. Translating gives CASSLALFGASGYTF.

The CDR3 nucleotides are TGTGCCAGCAGTGAATCGGGACAGGGAAACACCATATATTTT. Translating it yields CASSESGQGNTIYF. The chain employs TRBV6-1 and TRBJ1-3; 7 bases fit TRBD1. Germline V gene sequence: CDR1 MNHNS, CDR2 SASEGT. The CDR3 consists of 14 residues. J lost 4 bases, V lost 2 bases, and 2 bases had no gene match.

This sequence joins TRBV5-6 and TRBJ2-7; 9 positions agree with TRBD2. CDR1 and CDR2 from the germline V gene are SGHDT and YYEEEE. Losses at the gene ends were 4 bases for V and 1 base for J; bases not matched to a gene: 9. The CDR3 spans 16 residues. Written as DNA, the CDR3 is TGTGCCAGCAGCCCCCTTTTAGCGGGGGATTCCTACGAGCAGTACTTC. It codes for CASSPLLAGDSYEQYF. The full variable domain, with the rest looked up from reference TRBV5-6 and TRBJ2-7, is DAGVTQSPTHLIKTRGQQVTLRCSPKSGHDTVSWYQQALGQGPQFIFQYYEEEERQRGNFPDRFSGHQFPNYSSELNVNALLLGDSALYLCASSPLLAGDSYEQYFGPGTRLTVT.

CDR3 protein: CASSQHRYGYTF. The DNA of the CDR3 is TGTGCCAGCAGTCAACACAGATATGGCTACACCTTC. This chain joins TRBV7-2 and TRBJ1-2, with D unresolved. CDR3 length: 12 residues. V gave up 6 bases and J gave up 5 bases, with 10 bases separating them. The germline CDR1 and CDR2 sequences are SGHTA and FQGNSA.

This sequence joins TRBV6-5 and TRBJ2-5; D might be TRBD1 (7 bases). The CDR3 consists of 14 residues. The V and J ends lost 6 bases and 4 bases respectively, with 15 bases between them. Germline CDR1 MNHEY, CDR2 SVGAGI. CDR3 sequence: CASSRQGGPETQYF. CDR3 sequence (DNA): TGTGCCAGCAGCCGACAGGGAGGTCCAGAGACCCAGTACTTC.

The chain combines TRBV9 with TRBJ1-1, with D tentatively TRBD1 (5 bases). The CDR3 covers 15 residues. V was clipped by 4 bases and J by 1 base, with 14 bases between them. Germline V gene data show CDR1 as SGDLS and CDR2 as YYNGEE. This CDR3 reads CASSPAGGANTEAFF. CDR3 coding DNA: TGTGCCAGCAGCCCAGCGGGAGGGGCGAACACTGAAGCTTTCTTT.

This clone was seen once. The V gene is TRBV7-6, the J gene TRBJ2-7; D is unclear. Per the germline V gene, CDR1 is SGHVS and CDR2 is FNYEAQ. This CDR3 has 17 residues. Trimming removed 2 bases at V and 0 bases at J, with 17 bases between. The CDR3 nucleotides are TGTGCCAGCAGCTTATCAGGCGCCAGATTTAGCTCCTACGAGCAGTACTTC. Amino acids: CASSLSGARFSSYEQYF. Combining the CDR3 with reference TRBV7-6 and TRBJ2-7 gives the whole variable domain GAGVSQSPRYKVTKRGQDVALRCDPISGHVSLYWYRQALGQGPEFLTYFNYEAQQDKSGLPNDRFSAERPEGSISTLTIQRTEQRDSAMYRCASSLSGARFSSYEQYFGPGTRLTVT.

The chain is built from TRBV30 and TRBJ2-3, with 10 bases identical to TRBD2. Trimming took 5 bases from V and 0 from J; bases not matched to a gene: 5. Germline V gene lookup returns CDR1 GTSNPN and CDR2 SVGIG (reference sequence). This CDR3 is built from 15 residues. The CDR3 loop is CAWVQAGGSTDTQYF. The CDR3 DNA reads TGTGCCTGGGTACAAGCGGGGGGGAGCACAGATACGCAGTATTTT.

The gene calls are TRBV7-9 and TRBJ1-5, with D possibly TRBD1 on 5 matching bases. From germline, CDR1 is SEHNR and CDR2 FQNEAQ (reference sequence). The ends were cut back, 2 bases at V and 2 bases at J, with 10 bases in the middle. The CDR3 contains 15 residues. The CDR3 nucleotides are TGTGCCAGCAGCTTAAACGACAGAGGCAATCAGCCCCAGCATTTT. Protein product: CASSLNDRGNQPQHF.

The V call is TRBV28, the J call TRBJ1-5; no firm D call. The V and J ends lost 7 bases and 1 base respectively, with 2 bases between them. The CDR3 consists of 11 residues. Looked up from germline, CDR1 is MDHEN and CDR2 is SYDVKM. Written as DNA, the CDR3 is TGTGCCAGCACGAGCAATCAGCCCCAGCATTTT. This gives the protein CASTSNQPQHF.

This clone has a handful of counts. The chain joins TRBV27 to TRBJ2-3; D ambiguous. The CDR3 contains 12 residues. The V and J ends lost 8 bases and 9 bases respectively, with 15 bases between them. CDR1 MNHEY and CDR2 SMNVEV come from the germline V gene (reference sequence). DNA for the CDR3: TGTGCCAGCGGAACTTTGGGCTCAACGCAGTATTTT. Protein sequence: CASGTLGSTQYF.